What follows is one TCR beta chain and its context. Antigen unknown. PCR employed 60 Vbeta and 13 Jbeta primers. TCRdb's copy holds only in-frame clones and misses some; the assay was immunoSEQ multiplex PCR. The sample records 95,000 to 100,000 clones, approximately 85% being singletons. The record originates from a study of cytomegalovirus exposure and HLA in healthy donors. Regarding the study as a whole: An analysis that was carried out later associated 16,951 TCR beta sequences with HLA alleles at 0.05 false discovery rate. In a later analysis, productive TCRs from donors in an Asian-associated ancestry cluster reportedly carried fewer N-insertions than the cohort mean.

As for the donors, each was a healthy bone marrow donor. The V gene's germline CDR1 is GTSNPN and CDR2 SVGIG (reference sequence). V lost 1 base and J lost 6; bases outside the gene matches: 12. CDR3 length: 16 residues. This sequence joins TRBV30 and TRBJ1-2, with 9 nucleotides matching TRBD1. The sequence derives from a man aged 25 to 40 in good health and CMV-seronegative. The sequencing sample was made of PBMCs. The CDR3: CAWSGPWDRELNGYTF. DNA for the CDR3: TGTGCCTGGAGTGGGCCCTGGGACAGGGAGCTGAATGGCTACACCTTC.